This T cell receptor beta chain was recovered during a study of blood T cell repertoires in COVID-19. Turning to the study itself: Sites in the United States, Italy and Spain provided acute and convalescent COVID-19 samples. T cells, B-cell-depleted T cells, or PBMCs provided the cDNA or gDNA that served as material.

The CDR3 has 16 residues. V shed 2 bases and J shed 8 bases, with 18 bases lying between them. The germline gives CDR1 MGHRA, CDR2 YSYEKL. Original methodology: The assay estimated nucleated cells by amplifying reference gene primers. Here immunoSEQ multiplex PCR was the method, and the copy in TCRdb shows in-frame clones only, minus some. The V and J calls and clone size come from that table; D and trimming were worked out from the DNA. The data contain around 130,000 clones, 80% to 90% of them singletons. This receptor was obtained from a man aged 35 to 55 with acute or convalescent COVID-19. V usage is TRBV4-1 and J usage is TRBJ1-4, with D possibly matching TRBD1 (5 bases). Material: peripheral blood. DNA of the CDR3: TGCGCCAGCAGCCAATCGAGGACATGGGAAGGAGAAAAACTGTTTTTT. Protein sequence: CASSQSRTWEGEKLFF.